The 29 T cell receptor beta chains below all came from one sample that was sequenced in a study of vaccination effects on CD4 cells after COVID-19. Ahead of sequencing, the ViraFEST assay grew antigen-specific CD4+ T cells using viral peptide pools. Subsequent to a culture period of 10 to 11 days, CD4+ T cells were isolated. The antigens of these receptors remain unknown. Method: immunoSEQ multiplex PCR; TCRdb's copy keeps in-frame clones and lacks some. The repertoire holds around 79,000 clones, with about 74% as singletons. Sequencing was performed on CD4+ T cells from PBMCs cultured with HCoV-229E spike peptides, taken before COVID-19 vaccination. These receptors were taken from a human donor who received a COVID-19 vaccine.

The chain joins TRBV11-2 to TRBJ1-4; D not certain. CDR3 size: 12 residues. V was shortened by 1 base and J by 8 bases, with 5 bases between the two germline ends. The V gene's germline CDR1 is SGHAT and CDR2 FQNNGV. The CDR3 sequence is CASSLVKEKLFF. CDR3 nucleotides: TGTGCCAGCAGCTTAGTAAAAGAAAAACTGTTTTTT. Complete variable domain (other parts from reference TRBV11-2 and TRBJ1-4): EAGVAQSPRYKIIEKRQSVAFWCNPISGHATLYWYQQILGQGPKLLIQFQNNGVVDDSQLPKDRFSAERLKGVDSTLKIQPAKLEDSAVYLCASSLVKEKLFFGSGTQLSVL.

This clone has more than one count but fewer than ten. The CDR3 DNA follows: TGTGCCAGCAGCTACCGACAGACTGATAATTCACCCCTCCACTTT. Translated: CASSYRQTDNSPLHF. The chain employs TRBV7-6 and TRBJ1-6; TRBD1 might be the D (5 bases). Deletions cut 4 bases from V and 5 bases from J, with 12 bases between. There are 15 residues in the CDR3. Germline V gene data show CDR1 as SGHVS and CDR2 as FNYEAQ.

The chain combines TRBV30 with TRBJ1-5; TRBD1 matches at 8 bases. Trimming cost V 1 base and J 1 base; bases outside gene matches: 0. CDR1 and CDR2 from the germline V gene are GTSNPN and SVGIG (reference sequence). The CDR3 loop spans 14 amino acids. Written as DNA, the CDR3 is TGTGCCTGGAGTGCAGGGGGCAGCAATCAGCCCCAGCATTTT. Translating it yields CAWSAGGSNQPQHF.

A few counts support this clone. The chain links TRBV10-1 to TRBJ1-6, with D unclear. The germline gives CDR1 WNHNN, CDR2 SYGVQD (reference sequence). V lost 4 bases and J 9 bases, leaving 10 bases between the germline ends. There are 13 residues in the CDR3. CDR3 sequence: CASSATVGSPLHF. In DNA, the CDR3 is TGCGCCAGCAGTGCGACCGTCGGTTCACCCCTCCACTTT.

The chain uses TRBV6-5 and TRBJ1-1; D call uncertain. CDR1 is MNHEY, CDR2 SVGAGI, per germline. Trimming shortened V by 6 bases and J by 4 bases, and 12 bases separated the two germline ends. CDR3 length equals 13 residues. This CDR3 is CASRIEGGTEAFF. Written as DNA, the CDR3 is TGTGCCAGCAGGATAGAGGGAGGCACTGAAGCTTTCTTT.

The chain employs TRBV5-5 and TRBJ2-7; weak D call: TRBD1 (7 bases). The V gene lost 0 bases and the J gene lost 4 bases, with 17 bases spanning the gap. Germline assignment: CDR1 SGHKS and CDR2 YYEKEE (reference sequence). The CDR3 is 16 residues long. In nucleotides, the CDR3 is TGTGCCAGCAGCTTGGTAGGGGGCGCAGGACTATACGAGCAGTACGTC. Translating gives CASSLVGGAGLYEQYV.

This chain links TRBV15 with TRBJ2-1, with D unclear. CDR3 size: 15 residues. Germline CDR1 and CDR2: LNHNV and YYDKDF (reference sequence). V lost 0 bases to trimming and J lost 6 bases, with 12 bases between them. CDR3 amino acids: CATSRDPQRVNEQFF. The DNA for the CDR3 is TGTGCCACCAGCAGAGACCCTCAACGTGTCAATGAGCAGTTCTTC.

The V call is TRBV19, the J call TRBJ1-4; 7 nucleotides line up with TRBD1. This CDR3 contains 15 residues. Germline CDR1 LNHDA, CDR2 SQIVND (reference sequence). Losses at the gene ends were 3 bases for V and 5 bases for J; bases not matched to a gene: 6. In DNA form, the CDR3 reads TGTGCCAGTAGTATTGTGACAGGGCGGAATGAAAAACTGTTTTTT. It translates to CASSIVTGRNEKLFF.

In the case of this clone: Other DNA sequences in this sample translate to the same CDR3. The genes are TRBV6-1 and TRBJ2-2; the D is unclear. This CDR3 has 12 amino acids. Trimming removed 1 base at V and 5 bases at J, with 2 bases between. Germline CDR1 is MNHNS and CDR2 is SASEGT. CDR3 sequence reads: CASSEGTGELFF. CDR3 coding DNA: TGTGCCAGCAGTGAAGGAACCGGGGAGCTGTTTTTT.

J is TRBJ1-2 and V is TRBV3-1 (or the pseudogene TRBV3-2), with a tentative D call TRBD1 (6 bases). V lost 6 bases and J 5 bases, leaving 13 bases between the germline ends. The V gene's germline CDR1 is LGHDT and CDR2 YNNKEL (reference sequence). CDR3 length: 13 amino acids. This CDR3 reads CASSPPTGYGYTF. CDR3 in DNA: TGTGCCAGCAGTCCGCCGACAGGATATGGCTACACCTTC.

This clone was found a few times. The chain recombines TRBV2 with TRBJ1-5, with D hard to call. V was clipped by 2 bases and J by 6 bases, with 8 bases between them. The germline V gene has CDR1 SNHLY and CDR2 FYNNEI. This CDR3 spans 13 amino acids. The CDR3 DNA reads TGTGCCAGCAGTGAACGAGAGACTCAGCCCCAGCATTTT. It yields the protein CASSERETQPQHF.

The V gene is TRBV6-5, the J gene TRBJ2-1, with no clear D. This CDR3 is 13 amino acids long. The V end lost 6 bases, the J end lost 0 bases, and 6 bases lay between the germline ends. In germline, CDR1 is MNHEY, CDR2 SVGAGI. This CDR3 is CASRASSYNEQFF. In nucleotides, the CDR3 is TGTGCCAGCAGGGCAAGCTCCTACAATGAGCAGTTCTTC.

The chain carries TRBV29-1 and TRBJ2-5; TRBD2 matches 12 bases. The CDR3 runs to 15 residues. With 5 bases clipped from V and 1 base from J, the junction kept 5 bases outside the gene matches. The V gene's germline CDR1 is SQVTM and CDR2 ANQGSEA. CDR3 in DNA: TGCAGCGTTCTTGGACTAGCGGGGACCCAAGAGACCCAGTACTTC. It specifies CSVLGLAGTQETQYF.

The chain joins TRBV25-1 to TRBJ2-1, with 9 bases aligning to TRBD1. This CDR3 has 14 residues. V dropped 8 bases and J dropped 8; count of bases not matched to a gene: 10. Germline lookup yields CDR1 MGHDK and CDR2 SYGVNS. This chain's CDR3 is CASSLQGAKDEQFF. DNA for the CDR3: TGTGCCAGCTCGCTACAGGGGGCTAAGGATGAGCAGTTCTTC.

CDR3 DNA sequence: TGTGCCAGCAGTTTAACTAGCGGGGGATTAAGCACAGATACGCAGTATTTT. The encoded protein is CASSLTSGGLSTDTQYF. This chain uses TRBV28 with TRBJ2-3; TRBD2 matches 11 bases. V gave up 2 bases and J gave up 0 bases; unmatched junction bases: 4. CDR3 length equals 17 residues. Germline lookup yields CDR1 MDHEN and CDR2 SYDVKM.

J is TRBJ2-4 and V is TRBV5-1; D gene ambiguous. V lost 4 bases and J 9 bases, leaving 17 bases between the germline ends. The germline gives CDR1 SGHRS, CDR2 YFSETQ. This CDR3 has 14 amino acids. CDR3 protein: CASSQDGRDRIQYF. CDR3 DNA: TGCGCCAGCAGCCAGGACGGAAGAGACCGCATTCAGTACTTC.

This chain joins TRBV7-2 and TRBJ1-2; TRBD1 matches at 8 bases. The V and J ends lost 5 bases and 4 bases, in that order; junction bases with no gene match: 9. The CDR3 sequence is 15 residues long. Germline V gene sequence: CDR1 SGHTA, CDR2 FQGNSA. CDR3 bases: TGTGCCAGCAGCCCGAGGACAGGGTTAAGCTATGGCTACACCTTC. Encoded protein: CASSPRTGLSYGYTF.

The chain is built from TRBV5-1 and TRBJ2-5; 12 bases align to TRBD2. Per the germline V gene, CDR1 is SGHRS and CDR2 is YFSETQ. Germline trimming cut 3 bases from V and 1 base from J; bases unmatched to any gene: 4. This CDR3 comprises 16 residues. The CDR3 coding sequence is TGCGCCAGCAGCTCTCTAGCGGGGGGGCCCCAAGAGACCCAGTACTTC. Translation gives CASSSLAGGPQETQYF.

This chain connects TRBV6-5 to TRBJ2-1; 8 positions match TRBD2. In germline, CDR1 is MNHEY, CDR2 SVGAGI. The CDR3 has 13 residues. After removal of 5 bases from V and 4 bases from J, the junction contained 1 base not matched to a gene. For the CDR3, the DNA is TGTGCCAGCAGTCGGGGGGGATACAATGAGCAGTTCTTC. Amino acids: CASSRGGYNEQFF.

The V gene is TRBV19, the J gene TRBJ2-1, with 11 bases that match TRBD2. The CDR3 has 18 residues. Germline CDR1 reads LNHDA; CDR2 reads SQIVND (reference sequence). V was clipped by 0 bases and J by 9 bases; unmatched bases: 13. This chain's CDR3 is CASSIDNRLAGGQGEQFF. The CDR3 DNA reads as TGTGCCAGTAGTATAGATAATAGGCTAGCGGGGGGCCAGGGTGAGCAGTTCTTC. Drawing the rest from reference TRBV19 and TRBJ2-1, the complete variable domain is DGGITQSPKYLFRKEGQNVTLSCEQNLNHDAMYWYRQDPGQGLRLIYYSQIVNDFQKGDIAEGYSVSREKKESFPLTVTSAQKNPTAFYLCASSIDNRLAGGQGEQFFGPGTRLTVL.

The chain couples TRBV19 to TRBJ2-5, with D perhaps matching TRBD1 (5 bases). CDR3 length: 14 residues. The germline gives CDR1 LNHDA, CDR2 SQIVND (reference sequence). The V gene lost 3 bases and the J gene lost 4 bases, with 12 bases spanning the gap. CDR3 residues: CASSIQGSSETQYF. The DNA of the CDR3 is TGTGCCAGTAGTATTCAGGGATCATCAGAGACCCAGTACTTC.

The gene calls are TRBV5-1 and TRBJ2-2; 8 bases agree with TRBD1. The CDR3 consists of 16 residues. Germline V gene sequence: CDR1 SGHRS, CDR2 YFSETQ. The J segment lost 5 bases and the V segment lost 4 bases, leaving 10 bases of the junction unmatched. As DNA, the CDR3 is TGCGCCAGCAGCATAAAGGCCACAGGGGGGACCGGGGAGCTGTTTTTT. Amino acids: CASSIKATGGTGELFF.

V is TRBV19 and J is TRBJ1-5, with 8 nucleotides matching TRBD1. The CDR3 runs to 14 residues. The germline V gene has CDR1 LNHDA and CDR2 SQIVND (reference sequence). V lost 9 bases, J lost 4 bases, and 8 bases stayed unmatched. Written as DNA, the CDR3 is TGTGCCAGCTCGGACAGGGCCGATAATCAGCCCCAGCATTTT. It yields the protein CASSDRADNQPQHF.

The chain uses TRBV7-2 and TRBJ2-2; D is uncertain. CDR1 is SGHTA, CDR2 FQGNSA, per germline. The CDR3 contains 16 residues. Trimming shortened V by 5 bases and J by 9 bases, and 22 bases separated the two germline ends. The CDR3 DNA sequence: TGTGCCAGCAGCACTGGGCCAGAGCGTGGGAACCGGGAGCTGTTTTTT. Translating it yields CASSTGPERGNRELFF.

CDR3 region: CSAPDRSYTF. The CDR3 DNA is TGCAGTGCCCCGGACCGGAGCTACACCTTC. The chain joins TRBV20-1 to TRBJ1-2; D is ambiguous. The CDR3 loop spans 10 amino acids. From germline, CDR1 is DFQATT and CDR2 SNEGSKA (reference sequence). V shed 6 bases and J shed 9 bases, with 11 bases lying between them.

V is TRBV19 and J is TRBJ1-5, with a tentative D call TRBD1 (6 bases). There are 14 residues in the CDR3. Between the trimmed V and J ends, which lost 4 bases and 4 bases, there was a span of 11 bases. Germline CDR1 reads LNHDA; CDR2 reads SQIVND (reference sequence). The CDR3 region has the DNA TGTGCCAGTAGTACGAACAGGGCTAATCAGCCCCAGCATTTT. Residues: CASSTNRANQPQHF.

Written as DNA, the CDR3 is TGCGCCAGCAGTCAATTGGTGGGGGAGGGTTCGTATGGCTACACCTTC. This sequence encodes CASSQLVGEGSYGYTF. This rearrangement joins TRBV23-1 to TRBJ1-2; D is perhaps TRBD1 (5 bases). TRBV23-1 is an ORF, and what it does is uncertain. The CDR3 has 16 amino acids. V was cut by 1 base and J by 5 bases, with 17 bases left in between.

The chain carries TRBV2 and TRBJ2-7; 7 bases fit TRBD2. Looked up from germline, CDR1 is SNHLY and CDR2 is FYNNEI. This CDR3 contains 13 residues. Losses at the gene ends were 6 bases for V and 3 bases for J; bases not matched to a gene: 5. CDR3 protein: CASSFSGVYEQYV. In DNA form, the CDR3 reads TGTGCCAGCAGCTTCAGCGGGGTCTACGAGCAGTACGTC.

The V gene is TRBV5-1, the J gene TRBJ2-5; D unclear. This CDR3 contains 13 residues. Germline V gives CDR1 SGHRS, CDR2 YFSETQ. V lost 2 bases, J lost 1 base, and 6 bases lay in between. Here the CDR3 DNA reads TGCGCCAGCAGCTTAAGGGCCCAAGAGACCCAGTACTTC. Protein: CASSLRAQETQYF.